This entry concerns a single T cell receptor beta chain. The time point was: peripheral blood 6 weeks after treatment start. Per-patient samples, pretreatment and on-treatment, numbered 1 to 8. These data originate in a study of PD-L1 blockade in urothelial cancer. As for the study in general: Treatment start was followed by blood analysis at 3 weeks (second dose) and again at 6 weeks.

The CDR3 has 17 amino acids. V lost 2 bases, J lost 7 bases, and 21 bases lay in between. Added to each PCR by spiking were synthetic TCR analog templates. Method: immunoSEQ multiplex PCR; TCRdb's copy keeps in-frame clones and lacks some. The sample has 35,000 to 45,000 clones, under 90% seen once. The J gene is TRBJ1-5, the V gene TRBV6-7; a weak D match, TRBD1 (5 bases). TRBV6-7 is filed as an ORF, its function uncertain. This TCR derives from a man aged 55-75 years with urothelial cancer. Here the sequenced sample was PBMCs, taken around atezolizumab (anti-PD-L1) treatment. The CDR3 sequence is CASSYVAGGVVGQPQHF. Here the CDR3 DNA reads TGTGCCAGCAGTTACGTTGCGGGGGGGGTAGTGGGGCAGCCCCAGCATTTT.